Listed below are T cell receptor beta chains from one sample, sequenced in a study of cytomegalovirus exposure and HLA in healthy donors. Clones were sequenced by immunoSEQ multiplex PCR, and TCRdb holds only the in-frame ones, with some missing. Of roughly 170,000 clones listed, roughly four fifths were seen once; the top ten hold 1.5% to 2%. Sequencing was done on a sample of PBMCs. These receptor sequences come from a man aged 50-59 years in good health and CMV-seronegative. Both conserved end residues are part of each CDR3. D genes are given only for firm matches. A row's size may be missing; if present it is once, few, many or a size class.

J gene	D gene	V gene	CDR3 length	clone size	CDR3 protein	CDR3 DNA
TRBJ1-5	.	TRBV10-3	14	.	CAISVEGVNQPQHF	TGTGCCATCAGTGTGGAGGGCGTCAATCAGCCCCAGCATTTT
TRBJ1-2	TRBD1	TRBV28	17	few	CASSSGTGERLGYGYTF	TGTGCCAGCAGTTCCGGGACAGGGGAGAGACTCGGCTATGGCTACACCTTC
TRBJ2-3	.	TRBV15	17	.	CATSRVKDSLSTDTQYF	TGTGCCACCAGCAGAGTAAAGGACTCGCTAAGCACAGATACGCAGTATTTT
TRBJ2-2	.	TRBV19	11	.	CASKSSAGPFF	TGTGCCAGTAAATCCAGCGCAGGGCCGTTTTTT
TRBJ2-1	TRBD1	TRBV18	16	.	CASSPPRQGAGNEQFF	TGTGCCAGCTCACCTCCTCGGCAGGGGGCCGGCAATGAGCAGTTCTTC
TRBJ2-1	TRBD2	TRBV7-2	18	.	CASRPPGLAGGGGNEQFF	TGTGCCAGCAGACCCCCGGGACTAGCGGGAGGTGGGGGCAATGAGCAGTTCTTC
TRBJ1-4	.	TRBV11-2	16	.	CASSLRGGRENEKLFF	TGTGCCAGCAGCTTAAGGGGGGGCCGGGAGAATGAAAAACTGTTTTTT
TRBJ2-3	TRBD1	TRBV5-1	17	.	CASSLASGQGFMDTQYF	TGCGCCAGCAGCTTGGCCTCCGGACAGGGCTTCATGGATACGCAGTATTTT
TRBJ1-2	.	TRBV18	13	.	CASSPPISYGYTF	TGTGCCAGCTCACCACCGATCAGCTATGGCTACACCTTC
TRBJ1-2	.	TRBV2	13	.	CASSERRGNGYTF	TGTGCCAGCAGTGAAAGGAGGGGTAATGGCTACACCTTC
TRBJ2-2	TRBD2	TRBV5-1	15	.	CASSLLAVGTGELFF	TGCGCCAGCAGCCTACTAGCGGTGGGCACCGGGGAGCTGTTTTTT
TRBJ2-7	TRBD2	TRBV5-8	14	.	CASSSLAGVYEQYF	TGTGCCAGCAGCTCCCTAGCGGGTGTGTACGAGCAGTACTTC
TRBJ2-5	.	TRBV11-2	14	once	CASSPTGNQETQYF	TGTGCCAGCAGCCCCACAGGGAACCAAGAGACCCAGTACTTC
TRBJ2-7	TRBD2	TRBV7-9	15	.	CASSPRRGGLYEQYF	TGTGCCAGCAGCCCACGGCGGGGGGGCCTCTACGAGCAGTACTTC
TRBJ1-4	.	TRBV6-5	13	.	CASAHATNEKLFF	TGTGCCAGCGCGCACGCAACTAATGAAAAACTGTTTTTT
TRBJ2-3	.	TRBV7-9	13	.	CASSQAHTDTQYF	TGTGCCAGCAGCCAGGCCCACACAGATACGCAGTATTTT
TRBJ2-1	TRBD2	TRBV7-3	15	.	CASSLGLAGKYEQFF	TGTGCCAGCAGTCTAGGACTAGCGGGAAAGTATGAGCAGTTCTTC
TRBJ1-5	.	TRBV28	16	.	CASSLSWRGQVQPQHF	TGTGCCAGCAGTTTATCTTGGCGGGGGCAGGTTCAGCCCCAGCATTTT
TRBJ1-3	.	TRBV11-2	15	once	CASERGAGRGNTIYF	TGTGCCAGCGAAAGAGGGGCGGGGCGTGGAAACACCATATATTTT
TRBJ2-1	TRBD2	TRBV5-1	16	.	CASSVGTSGDYNEQFF	TGCGCCAGCAGCGTCGGGACTAGCGGGGACTACAATGAGCAGTTCTTC
TRBJ1-5	TRBD1	TRBV6-6	16	.	CASSTTGGRGNQPQHF	TGTGCCAGCAGTACAACAGGGGGCAGGGGCAATCAGCCCCAGCATTTT
TRBJ2-7	.	TRBV7-9	12	.	CSSSPRGSEQYF	TGTTCCAGCAGCCCCAGGGGATCCGAGCAGTACTTC
TRBJ2-3	.	TRBV2	15	once	CASSGVGGPTDTQYF	TGTGCCAGCAGTGGAGTCGGGGGGCCCACAGATACGCAGTATTTT
TRBJ2-7	.	TRBV7-2	15	.	CASSLVPEGVSEQYF	TGTGCCAGCAGCTTAGTACCCGAGGGGGTCTCCGAGCAGTACTTC
TRBJ2-7	.	TRBV5-1	12	few	CASSLGQYEQYF	TGCGCCAGCAGCTTGGGACAGTACGAGCAGTACTTC
TRBJ2-3	.	TRBV18	13	.	CASSPAGTDTQYF	TGTGCCAGCTCACCCGCGGGCACAGATACGCAGTATTTT
TRBJ2-7	TRBD1	TRBV28	16	.	CASSLSGTGSPYEQYF	TGTGCCAGCAGTTTATCGGGGACAGGGTCCCCCTACGAGCAGTACTTC
TRBJ2-7	TRBD1	TRBV18	13	.	CASSELDRDEQYF	TGTGCCAGCTCGGAGCTGGACAGGGACGAGCAGTACTTC
TRBJ2-1	.	TRBV19	14	.	CASSKILGDNEQFF	TGTGCCAGTAGTAAAATACTAGGCGACAATGAGCAGTTCTTC
TRBJ2-7	TRBD1	TRBV7-9	14	.	CASSPLTGAYEQYF	TGTGCCAGCAGCCCACTGACAGGGGCCTACGAGCAGTACTTC
TRBJ2-3	TRBD2	TRBV7-6	22	.	CASSFFQREGHDVSGYTDTQYF	TGTGCCAGCAGCTTTTTTCAGCGGGAGGGCCATGATGTTTCCGGATACACAGATACGCAGTATTTT
TRBJ1-6	.	TRBV25-1	13	few	CASVEQGGSPLHF	TGTGCCAGCGTAGAGCAGGGAGGTTCACCCCTCCACTTT
TRBJ1-1	.	TRBV20-1	10	.	CSASSTEAFF	TGCAGTGCTTCGAGCACTGAAGCTTTCTTT
TRBJ1-1	.	TRBV10-3	13	.	CAITRTENTEAFF	TGTGCCATCACCCGGACAGAAAACACTGAAGCTTTCTTT
TRBJ1-1	.	TRBV15	13	few	CATSRDWRAEAFF	TGTGCCACCAGCAGAGATTGGAGAGCTGAAGCTTTCTTT
TRBJ2-7	TRBD1	TRBV28	12	.	CASSLRGREQYF	TGTGCCAGCAGTTTAAGGGGGCGTGAGCAGTACTTC
TRBJ1-1	.	TRBV25-1	11	few	CASGRNTEAFF	TGTGCCAGCGGCAGGAACACTGAAGCTTTCTTT
TRBJ1-1	.	TRBV11-2	14	.	CASTIGLQNTEAFF	TGTGCCAGCACCATTGGACTCCAGAACACTGAAGCTTTCTTT
TRBJ1-1	TRBD1	TRBV6-5	15	few	CASSYLGQGPTEAFF	TGTGCCAGCAGTTACTTGGGACAGGGGCCCACTGAAGCTTTCTTT
TRBJ2-3	TRBD2	TRBV7-2	17	.	CASSRRRGTSGSNTQYF	TGTGCCAGCAGCCGTCGGCGGGGGACTAGCGGGAGTAATACGCAGTATTTT
TRBJ2-1	TRBD1	TRBV5-1	14	.	CASSGGQGVNEQFF	TGCGCCAGCAGCGGGGGACAGGGGGTGAATGAGCAGTTCTTC
TRBJ2-7	.	TRBV4-3	16	.	CASSQDATGGPYEQYF	TGCGCCAGCAGCCAAGACGCTACGGGGGGCCCCTACGAGCAGTACTTC
TRBJ2-5	TRBD2	TRBV6-6	16	.	CASSPRQRGGQETQYF	TGTGCCAGCAGTCCGAGACAGCGGGGGGGCCAGGAGACCCAGTACTTC
TRBJ1-1	.	TRBV2	14	few	CASIPSRENTEAFF	TGTGCCAGCATCCCATCACGGGAGAACACTGAAGCTTTCTTT
TRBJ2-5	.	TRBV4-2	14	.	CASSQEGAQETQYF	TGTGCCAGCAGCCAAGAGGGGGCACAGGAGACCCAGTACTTC
TRBJ2-4	TRBD2	TRBV28	17	.	CASSSISGSVAKNIQYF	TGTGCCAGCAGTTCAATTAGCGGGAGCGTAGCCAAAAACATTCAGTACTTC
TRBJ2-1	TRBD1	TRBV4-3	13	.	CASSQQTGNEQFF	TGCGCCAGCAGCCAGCAGACAGGGAACGAGCAGTTCTTC
TRBJ1-5	TRBD1	TRBV19	14	.	CASSRQGSNQPQHF	TGTGCCAGTAGCAGACAGGGCAGCAATCAGCCCCAGCATTTT
TRBJ1-3	.	TRBV6-6	14	few	CASSYSGRANTIYF	TGTGCCAGCAGTTACTCGGGCAGGGCAAACACCATATATTTT
TRBJ2-5	.	TRBV5-4	16	.	CASSPRLGGSQETQYF	TGTGCCAGCAGCCCACGTTTGGGGGGTAGCCAAGAGACCCAGTACTTC
TRBJ2-5	TRBD2	TRBV7-9	15	once	CASSPGGTSGETQYF	TGTGCCAGCAGCCCAGGGGGGACTAGCGGTGAGACCCAGTACTTC
TRBJ2-3	TRBD2	TRBV27	14	.	CATVGLAGGNTQYF	TGTGCCACGGTCGGACTAGCGGGAGGAAATACGCAGTATTTT
TRBJ2-2	.	TRBV5-1	14	.	CASSFNWDSGELFF	TGCGCCAGCAGCTTTAACTGGGACTCCGGGGAGCTGTTTTTT